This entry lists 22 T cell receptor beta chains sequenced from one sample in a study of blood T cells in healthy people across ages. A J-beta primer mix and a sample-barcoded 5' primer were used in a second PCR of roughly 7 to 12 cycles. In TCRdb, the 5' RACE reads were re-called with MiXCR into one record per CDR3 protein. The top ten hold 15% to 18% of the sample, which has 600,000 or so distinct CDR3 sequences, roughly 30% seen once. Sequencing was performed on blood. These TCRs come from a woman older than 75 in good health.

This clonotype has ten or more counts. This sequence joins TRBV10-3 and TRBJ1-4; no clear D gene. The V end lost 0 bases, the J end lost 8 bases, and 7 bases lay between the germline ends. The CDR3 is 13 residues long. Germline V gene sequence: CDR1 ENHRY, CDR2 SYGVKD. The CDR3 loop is CAISESGSEKLFF. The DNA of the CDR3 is TGTGCCATCAGTGAGTCCGGGAGCGAAAAACTGTTTTTT.

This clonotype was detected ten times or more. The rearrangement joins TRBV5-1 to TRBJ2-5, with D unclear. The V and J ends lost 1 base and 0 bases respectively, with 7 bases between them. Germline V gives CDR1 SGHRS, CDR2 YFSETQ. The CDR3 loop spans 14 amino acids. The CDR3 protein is CASSLFPDQETQYF. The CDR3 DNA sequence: TGCGCCAGCAGCTTGTTTCCGGACCAAGAGACCCAGTACTTC.

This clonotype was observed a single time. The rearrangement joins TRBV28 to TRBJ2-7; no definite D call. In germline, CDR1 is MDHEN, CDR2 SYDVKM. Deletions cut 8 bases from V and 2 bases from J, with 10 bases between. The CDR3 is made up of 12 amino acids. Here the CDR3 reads CASRAVTYEQYF. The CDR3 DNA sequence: TGTGCCAGCCGGGCGGTTACCTACGAGCAGTACTTC.

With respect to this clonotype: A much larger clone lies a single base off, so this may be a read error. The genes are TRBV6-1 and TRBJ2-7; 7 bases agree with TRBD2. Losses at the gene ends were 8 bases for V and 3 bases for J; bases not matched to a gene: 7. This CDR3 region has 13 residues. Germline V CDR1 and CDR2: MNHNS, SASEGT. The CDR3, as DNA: TGTGCCAGCGGGGGGGGGAGTCTCTACGAGCAGTACTTC. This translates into CASGGGSLYEQYF.

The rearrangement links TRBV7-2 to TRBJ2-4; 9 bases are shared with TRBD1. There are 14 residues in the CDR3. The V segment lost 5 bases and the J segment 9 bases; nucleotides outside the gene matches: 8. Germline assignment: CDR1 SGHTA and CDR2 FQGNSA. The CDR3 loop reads CASSVRGQGTIQYF. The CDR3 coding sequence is TGTGCCAGCAGCGTAAGGGGACAGGGAACCATTCAGTACTTC.

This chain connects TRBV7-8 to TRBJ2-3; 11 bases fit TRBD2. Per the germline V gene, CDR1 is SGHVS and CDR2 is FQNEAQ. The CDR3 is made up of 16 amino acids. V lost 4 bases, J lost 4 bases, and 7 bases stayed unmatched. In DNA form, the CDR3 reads TGTGCCAGCAGCTCACGACTAGCGGGGTTGGCAGATACGCAGTATTTT. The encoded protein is CASSSRLAGLADTQYF.

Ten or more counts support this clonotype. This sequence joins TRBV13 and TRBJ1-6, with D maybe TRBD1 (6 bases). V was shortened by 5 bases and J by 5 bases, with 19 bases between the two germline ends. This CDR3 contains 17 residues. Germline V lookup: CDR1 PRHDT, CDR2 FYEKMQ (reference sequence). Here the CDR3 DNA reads TGTGCCAGCAGCCCGCGGATGGTGGGGGCCGATAATTCACCCCTCCACTTT. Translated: CASSPRMVGADNSPLHF.

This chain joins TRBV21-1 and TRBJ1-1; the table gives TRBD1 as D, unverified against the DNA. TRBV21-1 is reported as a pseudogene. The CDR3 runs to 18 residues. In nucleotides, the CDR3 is TGTGCCAGCAGCAAAGCGCGGAGACAGGACTATATGAACACTGAAGCTTTCTTT. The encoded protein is CASSKARRQDYMNTEAFF.

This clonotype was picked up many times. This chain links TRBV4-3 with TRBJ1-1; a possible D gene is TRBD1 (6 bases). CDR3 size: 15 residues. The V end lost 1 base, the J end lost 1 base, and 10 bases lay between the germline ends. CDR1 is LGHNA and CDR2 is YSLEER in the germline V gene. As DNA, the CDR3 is TGCGCCAGCAGCCAAGGACAGGCTCAGAACACTGAAGCTTTCTTT. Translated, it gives CASSQGQAQNTEAFF.

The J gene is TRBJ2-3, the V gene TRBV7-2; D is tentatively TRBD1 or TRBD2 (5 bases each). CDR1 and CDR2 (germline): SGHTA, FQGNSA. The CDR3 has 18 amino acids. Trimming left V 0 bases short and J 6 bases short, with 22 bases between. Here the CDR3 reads CASSLAVLRGPSRDTQYF. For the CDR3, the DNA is TGTGCCAGCAGCTTAGCTGTTCTCCGGGGACCCTCAAGGGATACGCAGTATTTT.

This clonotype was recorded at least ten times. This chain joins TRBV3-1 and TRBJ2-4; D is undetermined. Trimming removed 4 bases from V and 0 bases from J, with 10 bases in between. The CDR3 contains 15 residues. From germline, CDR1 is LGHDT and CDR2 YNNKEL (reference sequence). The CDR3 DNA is TGTGCCAGCAGCCCGTTTCCGGGAGCCAAAAACATTCAGTACTTC. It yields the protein CASSPFPGAKNIQYF. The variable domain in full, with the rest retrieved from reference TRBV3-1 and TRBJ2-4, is DTAVSQTPKYLVTQMGNDKSIKCEQNLGHDTMYWYKQDSKKFLKIMFSYNNKELIINETVPNRFSPKSPDKAHLNLHINSLELGDSAVYFCASSPFPGAKNIQYFGAGTRLSVL.

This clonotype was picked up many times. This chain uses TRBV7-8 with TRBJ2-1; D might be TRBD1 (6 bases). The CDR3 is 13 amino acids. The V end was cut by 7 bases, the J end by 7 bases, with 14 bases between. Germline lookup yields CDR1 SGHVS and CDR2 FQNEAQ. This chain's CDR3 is CASTQLGTNEQFF. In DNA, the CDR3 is TGTGCCAGCACCCAGCTTGGGACAAATGAGCAGTTCTTC.

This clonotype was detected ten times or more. The CDR3 bases are TGTGCCACCAGCAGAGATTCCGGTGGGAGCGCAGATACGCAGTATTTT. This translates into CATSRDSGGSADTQYF. The V gene is TRBV15, the J gene TRBJ2-3; tentative D call: TRBD2 (5 bases). The germline V and J ends were trimmed by 0 bases and 4 bases, with 14 bases remaining between them. This CDR3 region has 16 residues. Germline V gene sequence: CDR1 LNHNV, CDR2 YYDKDF (reference sequence). Combining the CDR3 with reference TRBV15 and TRBJ2-3 gives the whole variable domain DAMVIQNPRYQVTQFGKPVTLSCSQTLNHNVMYWYQQKSSQAPKLLFHYYDKDFNNEADTPDNFQSRRPNTSFCFLDIRSPGLGDTAMYLCATSRDSGGSADTQYFGPGTRLTVL.

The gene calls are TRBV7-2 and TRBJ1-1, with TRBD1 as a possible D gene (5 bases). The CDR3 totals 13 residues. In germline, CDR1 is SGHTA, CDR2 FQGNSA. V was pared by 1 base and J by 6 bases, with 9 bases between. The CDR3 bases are TGTGCCAGCAGCTTAGGGGGCAAGTCTGAAGCTTTCTTT. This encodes CASSLGGKSEAFF.

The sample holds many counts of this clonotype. The CDR3 DNA sequence: TGTGCCAGCAGCCCGGACCTTGGCCCCCAGCATTTT. The encoded protein is CASSPDLGPQHF. V usage is TRBV7-2 and J usage is TRBJ1-5; D ambiguous. This CDR3 has 12 amino acids. V was pared by 5 bases and J by 10 bases, with 12 bases between. Looked up from germline, CDR1 is SGHTA and CDR2 is FQGNSA. The full variable domain, completed using reference TRBV7-2 and TRBJ1-5, is GAGVSQSPSNKVTEKGKDVELRCDPISGHTALYWYRQSLGQGLEFLIYFQGNSAPDKSGLPSDRFSAERTGGSVSTLTIQRTQQEDSAVYLCASSPDLGPQHFGDGTRLSIL.

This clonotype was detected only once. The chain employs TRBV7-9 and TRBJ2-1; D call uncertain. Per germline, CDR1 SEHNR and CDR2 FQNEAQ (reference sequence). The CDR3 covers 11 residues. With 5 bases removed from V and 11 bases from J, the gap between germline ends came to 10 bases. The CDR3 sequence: CASSLDEKQFF. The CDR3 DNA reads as TGTGCCAGCAGCCTAGACGAGAAGCAGTTCTTC.

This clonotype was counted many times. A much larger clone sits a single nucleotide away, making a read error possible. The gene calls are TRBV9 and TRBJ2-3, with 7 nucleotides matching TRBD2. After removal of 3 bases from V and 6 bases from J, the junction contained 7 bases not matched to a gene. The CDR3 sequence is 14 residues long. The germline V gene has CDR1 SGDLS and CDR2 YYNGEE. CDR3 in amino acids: CASSGQLGGDTQYF. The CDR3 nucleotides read TGTGCCAGCAGCGGTCAACTGGGAGGGGATACGCAGTATTTT.

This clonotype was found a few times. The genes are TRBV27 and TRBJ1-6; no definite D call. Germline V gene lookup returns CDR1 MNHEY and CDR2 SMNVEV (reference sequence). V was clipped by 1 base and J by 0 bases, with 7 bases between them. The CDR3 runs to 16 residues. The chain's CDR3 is CASSLLESSYNSPLHF. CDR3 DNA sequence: TGTGCCAGCAGTTTATTAGAGTCCTCCTATAATTCACCCCTCCACTTT.

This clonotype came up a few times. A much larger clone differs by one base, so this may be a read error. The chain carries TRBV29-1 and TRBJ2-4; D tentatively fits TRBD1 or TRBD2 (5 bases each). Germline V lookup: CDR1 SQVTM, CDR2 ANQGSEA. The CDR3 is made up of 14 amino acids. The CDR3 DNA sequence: TGCGGCGTTACCCGACAGCTTGGGGCTTGGGAGCAGTACTTC. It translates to CGVTRQLGAWEQYF. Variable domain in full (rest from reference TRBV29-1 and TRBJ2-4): SAVISQKPSRDICQRGTSLTIQCQVDSQVTMMFWYRQQPGQSLTLIATANQGSEATYESGFVIDKFPISRPNLTFSTLTVSNMSPEDSSIYLCGVTRQLGAWEQYFGAGTRLSVL.

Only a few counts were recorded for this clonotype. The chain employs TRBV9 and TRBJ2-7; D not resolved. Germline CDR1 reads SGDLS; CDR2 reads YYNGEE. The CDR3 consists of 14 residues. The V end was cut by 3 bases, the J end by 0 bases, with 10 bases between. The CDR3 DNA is TGTGCCAGCAGCGGAGGAAGTGCCTCCTACGAGCAGTACTTC. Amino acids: CASSGGSASYEQYF.

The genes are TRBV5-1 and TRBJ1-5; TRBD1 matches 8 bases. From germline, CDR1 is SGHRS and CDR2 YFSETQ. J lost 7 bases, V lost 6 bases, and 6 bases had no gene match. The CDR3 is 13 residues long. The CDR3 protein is CASKQGDGQPQHF. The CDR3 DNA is TGCGCCAGCAAACAGGGGGACGGGCAGCCCCAGCATTTT. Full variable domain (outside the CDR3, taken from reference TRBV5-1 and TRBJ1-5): KAGVTQTPRYLIKTRGQQVTLSCSPISGHRSVSWYQQTPGQGLQFLFEYFSETQRNKGNFPGRFSGRQFSNSRSEMNVSTLELGDSALYLCASKQGDGQPQHFGDGTRLSIL.

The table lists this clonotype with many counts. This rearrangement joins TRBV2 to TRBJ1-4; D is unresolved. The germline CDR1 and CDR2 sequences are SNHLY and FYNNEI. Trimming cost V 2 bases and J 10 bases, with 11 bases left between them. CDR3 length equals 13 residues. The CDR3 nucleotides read TGTGCCAGCAGTGAAAATTCCCCAGGAAAACTGTTTTTT. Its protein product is CASSENSPGKLFF.